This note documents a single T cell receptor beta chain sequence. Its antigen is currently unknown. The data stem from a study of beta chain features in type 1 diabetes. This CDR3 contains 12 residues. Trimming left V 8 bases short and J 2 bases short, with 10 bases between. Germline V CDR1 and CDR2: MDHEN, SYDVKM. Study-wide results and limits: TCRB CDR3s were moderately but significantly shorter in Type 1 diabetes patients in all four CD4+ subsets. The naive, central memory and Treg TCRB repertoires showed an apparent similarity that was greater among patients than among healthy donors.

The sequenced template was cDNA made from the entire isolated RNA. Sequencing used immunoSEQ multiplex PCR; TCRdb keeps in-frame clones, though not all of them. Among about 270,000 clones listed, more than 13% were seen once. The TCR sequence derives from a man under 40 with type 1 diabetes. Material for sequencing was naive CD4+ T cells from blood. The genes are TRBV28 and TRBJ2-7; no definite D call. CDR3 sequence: CASSTAPYEQYF. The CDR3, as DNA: TGTGCCAGCTCTACTGCCCCCTACGAGCAGTACTTC. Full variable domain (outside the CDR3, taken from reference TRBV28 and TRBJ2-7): DVKVTQSSRYLVKRTGEKVFLECVQDMDHENMFWYRQDPGLGLRLIYFSYDVKMKEKGDIPEGYSVSREKKERFSLILESASTNQTSMYLCASSTAPYEQYFGPGTRLTVT.